The sequence of this TCR beta chain was determined in a study of metastatic and nonmetastatic thyroid tumors. Study information: Malignant and benign thyroid patients had repertoires compared in peripheral blood and tumor or nodule tissue.

As to this clone: The antigen remains undetermined.

Ahead of thyroid surgery, no patient had received treatment of any kind. How the authors handled the data: Building a distant-metastasis classifier for papillary thyroid cancer drew on CDR3 differences across clinicopathological groups. MiXCR reprocessed the PCR reads for TCRdb. The V and J calls were not made by the authors but by TCRdb's processing. In the table there are some 41,000 clones, 3.2% of which are singletons. This CDR3 has 19 amino acids. V was clipped by 0 bases and J by 0 bases; unmatched bases: 8. Germline lookup yields CDR1 SGHVS and CDR2 FQNEAQ. Study results and caveats: A significant increase in TCR beta diversity was reportedly seen in malignant thyroid tumors relative to benign nodules, in blood and tumor.

The material sequenced was blood. This chain connects TRBV7-8 to TRBJ2-7; 13 bases map to TRBD2. The receptor was isolated from a female donor with papillary thyroid cancer or a benign thyroid nodule (not recorded which). Some clones in this sample may be carry-over from other donors' samples. The CDR3 bases are TGTGCCAGCAGCTTAGCGGCCGGGACTAGCGGGGTCAGCTCCTACGAGCAGTACTTC. Encoded protein: CASSLAAGTSGVSSYEQYF.